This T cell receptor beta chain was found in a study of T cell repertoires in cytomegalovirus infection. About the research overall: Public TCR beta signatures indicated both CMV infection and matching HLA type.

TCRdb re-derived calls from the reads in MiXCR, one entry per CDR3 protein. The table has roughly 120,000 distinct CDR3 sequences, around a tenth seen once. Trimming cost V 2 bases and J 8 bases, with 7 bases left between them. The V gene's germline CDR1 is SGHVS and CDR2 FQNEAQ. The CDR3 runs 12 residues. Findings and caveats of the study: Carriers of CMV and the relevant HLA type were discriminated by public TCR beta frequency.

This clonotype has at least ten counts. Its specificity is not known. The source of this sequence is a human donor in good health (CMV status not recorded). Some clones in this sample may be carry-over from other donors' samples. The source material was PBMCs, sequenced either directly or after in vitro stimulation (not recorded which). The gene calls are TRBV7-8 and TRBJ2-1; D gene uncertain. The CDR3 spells CASSLQSYEQFF. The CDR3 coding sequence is TGTGCCAGCAGCTTACAATCCTATGAGCAGTTCTTC. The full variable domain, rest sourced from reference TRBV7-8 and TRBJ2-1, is GAGVSQSPRYKVAKRGQDVALRCDPISGHVSLFWYQQALGQGPEFLTYFQNEAQLDKSGLPSDRFFAERPEGSVSTLKIQRTQQEDSAVYLCASSLQSYEQFFGPGTRLTVL.